This T cell receptor beta chain was profiled in a study (dated by TCRdb to about 2013). For sequencing, an Illumina Genome Analyzer IIx was employed. TCRdb applied fastp at Q25 and MiXCR to the public reads, then kept only in-frame beta chains. Each entry merges the rows of one CDR3 protein and shows their most common DNA and genes. The sample table contains some 15,000 distinct CDR3 sequences; only one count was recorded for more than 30% of them. About 16% of the sample is held by the ten biggest clonotypes. With respect to this clonotype: It has no known antigen specificity. Nothing much larger sits one base from this clone, and base qualities are not available.

Taken from the germline V gene (reference sequence), the CDR1 and CDR2 loops are GTSNPN and SVGIG. Spanning cysteine to phenylalanine, the CDR3 consists of 15 amino acids. CDR3 DNA is the only sequence kept; it has 45 bases, read in frame from the first base. V ends up 8 bases short and J 4 bases short, with an unmatched junction base count of 14. The sample consisted of blood. The chain employs TRBV30 and TRBJ2-5; 9 bases in the junction line up with TRBD2. The TCR comes from a human donor. The sequenced DNA: TGTGCCCTAAGACTAGCGGAGACTAGCACAGAGACCCAGTACTTC. Its protein product is CALRLAETSTETQYF.